The 24 T cell receptor beta chains below were found in one sample sequenced in a study of blood T cell repertoires in COVID-19. TCRdb's table, derived via immunoSEQ multiplex PCR, lists solely in-frame clones and lacks some. This table has roughly 32,000 clones, around 87% appearing once. Sequencing was carried out using peripheral blood. The receptors come from a man between 60 and 75 years old with active COVID-19.

The chain recombines TRBV5-6 with TRBJ2-5; TRBD1 matches 10 bases. CDR3 size: 15 residues. Germline CDR1 is SGHDT and CDR2 is YYEEEE. V trimming: 0 bases; J trimming: 5 bases; junction bases outside the gene matches: 4. CDR3 sequence (DNA): TGTGCCAGCAGCTTGGCCGGGACAGGGGTTGAGACCCAGTACTTC. Its protein product is CASSLAGTGVETQYF.

The chain carries TRBV18 and TRBJ2-1; D possibly corresponds to TRBD1 (6 bases). This CDR3 has 15 amino acids. Germline CDR1 and CDR2: KGHSH and LQKENI. V was pared by 2 bases and J by 0 bases, with 8 bases between. Written as DNA, the CDR3 is TGTGCCAGCTCACCAAGGGGGAGCTCCTACAATGAGCAGTTCTTC. Translated, it gives CASSPRGSSYNEQFF.

The chain is built from TRBV5-1 and TRBJ1-1; 9 bases map to TRBD1. Germline-derived CDR1 and CDR2 are SGHRS and YFSETQ. This CDR3 is built from 14 residues. Trimming cost V 4 bases and J 1 base; bases outside gene matches: 2. CDR3 sequence reads: CASSDRGRNTEAFF. For the CDR3, the DNA is TGCGCCAGCAGCGACAGGGGGAGGAACACTGAAGCTTTCTTT.

This sequence joins TRBV27 and TRBJ2-3; 10 bases agree with TRBD2. The germline V gene has CDR1 MNHEY and CDR2 SMNVEV (reference sequence). The junction had 5 bases not matched to a gene; V was cut back by 6 bases and J by 2 bases. The CDR3 totals 15 residues. The CDR3 spells CASRLLAGLTDTQYF. The CDR3 coding sequence is TGTGCCAGCAGACTACTAGCGGGGCTCACAGATACGCAGTATTTT.

This clone was detected once. The J gene is TRBJ2-7, the V gene TRBV7-6; D is perhaps TRBD1 (5 bases). This CDR3 has 14 amino acids. The germline V and J ends were trimmed by 2 bases and 3 bases, with 11 bases remaining between them. The germline CDR1 and CDR2 sequences are SGHVS and FNYEAQ. Here the CDR3 reads CASSLTQGSYEQYF. The CDR3 DNA sequence: TGTGCCAGCAGCTTAACCCAGGGAAGCTACGAGCAGTACTTC.

The chain joins TRBV7-9 to TRBJ2-7, with 8 bases fitting TRBD1. V lost 4 bases, J lost 6 bases, and 5 bases stayed unmatched. The CDR3 is made up of 13 amino acids. Germline V lookup: CDR1 SEHNR, CDR2 FQNEAQ (reference sequence). The CDR3 bases are TGTGCCAGCAGCTCGAGAACAGGGGGCGAGCAGTACTTC. Residues: CASSSRTGGEQYF.

This clone has more than one count but fewer than ten. This rearrangement joins TRBV6-5 to TRBJ1-5; 9 bases map to TRBD1. Germline V lookup: CDR1 MNHEY, CDR2 SVGAGI. This CDR3 region has 15 residues. After removal of 5 bases from V and 5 bases from J, the junction contained 7 bases not matched to a gene. CDR3 protein: CASSRQGGSDQPQHF. CDR3 in DNA: TGTGCCAGCAGTAGACAGGGGGGAAGCGATCAGCCCCAGCATTTT.

The rearrangement links TRBV4-3 to TRBJ2-3, with 11 bases aligning to TRBD2. Trimming removed 0 bases from V and 0 bases from J; junction bases left unmatched: 14. Germline V gene data show CDR1 as LGHNA and CDR2 as YSLEER. There are 21 residues in the CDR3. For the CDR3, the DNA is TGCGCCAGCAGCCAAGATCACGCTAGCGGGGGGTGGGCCCGGAGCACAGATACGCAGTATTTT. Its protein is CASSQDHASGGWARSTDTQYF.

The chain has TRBV5-4 and TRBJ1-2; 7 bases are a match to TRBD1. J was trimmed by 3 bases and V by 4 bases; bases with no gene match: 3. Germline V lookup: CDR1 SGHNT, CDR2 YYREEE (reference sequence). The CDR3 length is 13 residues. The CDR3 spells CASSDGQDYGYTF. CDR3 bases: TGTGCCAGCAGCGACGGACAGGACTATGGCTACACCTTC.

This chain links TRBV7-2 with TRBJ2-7; 14 bases line up with TRBD2. CDR1 SGHTA and CDR2 FQGNSA come from the germline V gene. J was trimmed by 10 bases and V by 4 bases; bases with no gene match: 12. The CDR3 is 16 residues long. For the CDR3, the DNA is TGTGCCAGCAGCTCAGGGGGACTAGCGGGAGCGATTGCCCAGTACTTC. This sequence encodes CASSSGGLAGAIAQYF.

The chain links TRBV19 to TRBJ1-3, with TRBD1 matching over 7 bases. Trimming at V came to 8 bases and at J to 0 bases, leaving 4 bases not matched to a gene. Germline V lookup: CDR1 LNHDA, CDR2 SQIVND (reference sequence). CDR3 length equals 14 residues. The CDR3 reads CASQGGYSGNTIYF. The CDR3 coding sequence is TGTGCCAGTCAGGGGGGCTACTCTGGAAACACCATATATTTT. Full variable domain (remainder filled in from reference TRBV19 and TRBJ1-3): DGGITQSPKYLFRKEGQNVTLSCEQNLNHDAMYWYRQDPGQGLRLIYYSQIVNDFQKGDIAEGYSVSREKKESFPLTVTSAQKNPTAFYLCASQGGYSGNTIYFGEGSWLTVV.

The chain uses TRBV6-5 and TRBJ2-5; 10 bases fit TRBD2. Losses at the gene ends were 0 bases for V and 9 bases for J; bases not matched to a gene: 7. CDR1 and CDR2 from the germline V gene are MNHEY and SVGAGI. The CDR3 is 15 amino acids. The CDR3 is CASSYSGAGGPPQYF. CDR3 coding DNA: TGTGCCAGCAGTTACTCGGGAGCGGGGGGGCCCCCCCAGTACTTC.

The DNA of the CDR3 is TGTGCCAGCAGCCTATTAACTACCGAGCAGTACTTC. This gives the protein CASSLLTTEQYF. The chain joins TRBV5-6 to TRBJ2-7; D call uncertain. V was pared by 4 bases and J by 6 bases, with 11 bases between. The CDR3 sequence is 12 residues long. Looked up from germline, CDR1 is SGHDT and CDR2 is YYEEEE. Looking up the rest from reference TRBV5-6 and TRBJ2-7 gives the full variable domain: DAGVTQSPTHLIKTRGQQVTLRCSPKSGHDTVSWYQQALGQGPQFIFQYYEEEERQRGNFPDRFSGHQFPNYSSELNVNALLLGDSALYLCASSLLTTEQYFGPGTRLTVT.

The rearrangement joins TRBV2 to TRBJ2-7, with TRBD2 matching over 7 bases. This CDR3 spans 16 amino acids. V was clipped by 0 bases and J by 0 bases; unmatched bases: 5. Germline V gene lookup returns CDR1 SNHLY and CDR2 FYNNEI. The CDR3 region is CASSEAQAGSSYEQYF. Written as DNA, the CDR3 is TGTGCCAGCAGTGAAGCCCAAGCGGGGAGCTCCTACGAGCAGTACTTC.

The chain recombines TRBV3-1 (or the pseudogene TRBV3-2) with TRBJ2-5, with 8 bases aligning to TRBD2. V dropped 3 bases and J dropped 5; count of bases not matched to a gene: 2. From germline, CDR1 is LGHDT and CDR2 YNNKEL (reference sequence). This CDR3 spans 13 amino acids. The CDR3 loop reads CASSQTSVETQYF. The CDR3 nucleotides read TGTGCCAGCAGCCAGACTAGCGTGGAGACCCAGTACTTC.

The chain combines TRBV3-1 (or the pseudogene TRBV3-2) with TRBJ2-3; 7 bases map to TRBD1. The CDR3 loop spans 11 amino acids. CDR1 LGHDT and CDR2 YNNKEL come from the germline V gene (reference sequence). J was trimmed by 4 bases and V by 9 bases; bases with no gene match: 1. The CDR3 spells CASTGADTQYF. CDR3 DNA sequence: TGTGCCAGTACAGGGGCAGATACGCAGTATTTT.

This clone is medium-sized within its sample. This sequence joins TRBV29-1 and TRBJ2-7; 12 nucleotides align to TRBD2. Unmatched junction bases numbered 10, after V lost 4 bases and J lost 3 bases. There are 16 residues in the CDR3. Germline values: CDR1 SQVTM, CDR2 ANQGSEA. The CDR3 coding sequence is TGCAGCGTTGTTGGGACTAGCGGGCCAAATTACTACGAGCAGTACTTC. Translating gives CSVVGTSGPNYYEQYF.

The DNA for the CDR3 is TGCGCCAGCAGCCCTACCTCTCTCTCTGGAAACACCATATATTTT. Translated, it gives CASSPTSLSGNTIYF. The chain has TRBV5-1 and TRBJ1-3; unclear D gene. V lost 4 bases and J 0 bases, leaving 11 bases between the germline ends. The V gene's germline CDR1 is SGHRS and CDR2 YFSETQ. The CDR3 is 15 amino acids.

V gene TRBV2 combines with J gene TRBJ1-2, with a possible D match to TRBD1 (6 bases). This CDR3 contains 16 residues. CDR1 and CDR2 (germline): SNHLY, FYNNEI. The V and J ends lost 3 bases and 0 bases respectively, with 14 bases between them. The DNA for the CDR3 is TGTGCCAGCAGTGAGGACAGCGGACCCGCTAACTATGGCTACACCTTC. Translation gives CASSEDSGPANYGYTF.

The sample holds a few counts of this clone. The rearrangement joins TRBV7-2 to TRBJ1-5; no definite D call. Trimming cost V 2 bases and J 6 bases, with 14 bases left between them. The CDR3 has 15 residues. Germline V CDR1 and CDR2: SGHTA, FQGNSA. The CDR3 sequence is CASSLNPMTGQPQHF. DNA for the CDR3: TGTGCCAGCAGCTTAAATCCAATGACGGGTCAGCCCCAGCATTTT.

V gene TRBV6-4 combines with J gene TRBJ2-3; TRBD2 matches 8 bases. Per the germline V gene, CDR1 is MRHNA and CDR2 is SNTAGT. V dropped 2 bases and J dropped 4; count of bases not matched to a gene: 5. The CDR3 length is 15 residues. The CDR3 sequence: CASSDGAGGADTQYF. DNA of the CDR3: TGTGCCAGCAGTGACGGGGCGGGAGGTGCAGATACGCAGTATTTT.

The chain joins TRBV5-4 to TRBJ2-5; 10 nucleotides line up with TRBD2. Per germline, CDR1 SGHNT and CDR2 YYREEE (reference sequence). With 0 bases clipped from V and 5 bases from J, the junction kept 4 bases outside the gene matches. The CDR3 totals 15 residues. CDR3 residues: CASSLEAGGWETQYF. In DNA form, the CDR3 reads TGTGCCAGCAGCTTGGAAGCGGGAGGGTGGGAGACCCAGTACTTC.

The chain combines TRBV2 with TRBJ1-5; a possible D gene is TRBD1 (6 bases). Between the trimmed V and J ends, which lost 3 bases and 7 bases, there was a span of 13 bases. Looked up from germline, CDR1 is SNHLY and CDR2 is FYNNEI. There are 14 residues in the CDR3. In DNA, the CDR3 is TGTGCCAGCAGTGATCGGGGGGCGGGGCAGCCCCAGCATTTT. Translating it yields CASSDRGAGQPQHF.

V and J are TRBV15 and TRBJ1-1, with D perhaps matching TRBD1 (5 bases). The ends were cut back, 0 bases at V and 4 bases at J, with 18 bases in the middle. The CDR3 consists of 17 residues. Per germline, CDR1 LNHNV and CDR2 YYDKDF (reference sequence). As DNA, the CDR3 is TGTGCCACCAGCAGAGATACGGGGACCCTGGGAGGCACTGAAGCTTTCTTT. This codes for CATSRDTGTLGGTEAFF.